A single sample is the source of the 16 T cell receptor beta chains below, sequenced in a study of neoadjuvant anti-PD-1 for oral cavity cancer. As for time point: after neoadjuvant nivolumab, at surgical resection. Sequencing used immunoSEQ multiplex PCR; TCRdb keeps in-frame clones, though not all of them. The data contain about 32,000 clones, 80% of them singletons. The material was PBMCs, obtained after nivolumab (anti-PD-1) treatment. The receptors were gathered from a person aged 35 to 85 with oral cavity squamous cell carcinoma.

This clone was detected only once. The chain links TRBV2 to TRBJ2-1; TRBD2 aligns across 11 bases. The germline V gene has CDR1 SNHLY and CDR2 FYNNEI. The V and J ends lost 5 bases and 7 bases, in that order; junction bases with no gene match: 10. CDR3 length: 16 residues. CDR3 protein: CASSLSGGAARNEQFF. The CDR3 region has the DNA TGTGCCAGCAGTCTTAGCGGGGGGGCTGCTAGGAATGAGCAGTTCTTC.

By proportion, this clone is medium-sized. The V call is TRBV2, the J call TRBJ1-6; 8 bases are shared with TRBD1. V lost 7 bases to trimming and J lost 3 bases; unmatched junction nucleotides: 5. The CDR3 runs 15 residues. Per the germline V gene, CDR1 is SNHLY and CDR2 is FYNNEI. This chain's CDR3 is CASTVGQGYNSPLHF. The DNA of the CDR3 is TGTGCCAGCACGGTAGGACAGGGCTATAATTCACCCCTCCACTTT.

The V and J genes are TRBV11-2 and TRBJ2-2; TRBD2 aligns across 10 bases. The V segment lost 0 bases and the J segment 10 bases; nucleotides outside the gene matches: 8. This CDR3 has 16 amino acids. CDR1 SGHAT and CDR2 FQNNGV come from the germline V gene. The CDR3 here is CASSLDFSGGFEELFF. The CDR3, as DNA: TGTGCCAGCAGCTTAGATTTTAGCGGGGGGTTTGAGGAGCTGTTTTTT.

The chain joins TRBV7-2 to TRBJ1-5, with a weak D call TRBD1 (5 bases). V dropped 1 base and J dropped 9 bases, with 10 bases sitting between them. In germline, CDR1 is SGHTA, CDR2 FQGNSA. CDR3 length equals 13 residues. CDR3 in DNA: TGTGCCAGCAGCTTAGAGGGGTACCGGCCCCAGCATTTT. This gives the protein CASSLEGYRPQHF.

V and J are TRBV6-5 and TRBJ1-1, with no clear D. The CDR3 is 14 amino acids. Germline loops: CDR1 MNHEY, CDR2 SVGAGI. The V end lost 5 bases, the J end lost 4 bases, and 14 bases lay between the germline ends. Here the CDR3 reads CASSTGFESTEAFF. The CDR3 DNA sequence: TGTGCCAGCAGTACGGGGTTCGAGAGCACTGAAGCTTTCTTT.

This clone occurred once. The chain uses TRBV15 and TRBJ1-5; D unresolved. V was shortened by 4 bases and J by 5 bases, with 18 bases between the two germline ends. Germline CDR1 and CDR2: LNHNV and YYDKDF (reference sequence). The CDR3 is made up of 16 amino acids. The CDR3 DNA sequence: TGTGCCACCAGCATAGGCAGCACATCGGCACATCAGCCCCAGCATTTT. It translates to CATSIGSTSAHQPQHF.

The chain employs TRBV6-5 and TRBJ2-3, with unresolved D. Germline V CDR1 and CDR2: MNHEY, SVGAGI. The V and J ends lost 1 base and 1 base respectively, with 6 bases between them. The CDR3 totals 14 residues. In DNA form, the CDR3 reads TGTGCCAGCAGTTACTTGGCGGGCACAGATACGCAGTATTTT. Protein: CASSYLAGTDTQYF.

The CDR3: CATSRDRVGPEAFF. The CDR3 nucleotides read TGTGCCACCAGCAGAGACAGGGTCGGTCCTGAAGCTTTCTTT. J is TRBJ1-1 and V is TRBV15, with D perhaps matching TRBD1 (5 bases). The CDR3 has 14 residues. CDR1 is LNHNV and CDR2 is YYDKDF in the germline V gene (reference sequence). Trimming cost V 0 bases and J 6 bases, with 11 bases left between them.

CDR3 sequence reads: CASSLVGFSTDTQYF. Here the CDR3 DNA reads TGCGCCAGCAGCTTGGTGGGGTTTAGCACAGATACGCAGTATTTT. The chain joins TRBV5-1 to TRBJ2-3, with D hard to call. The V gene lost 0 bases and the J gene lost 0 bases, with 8 bases spanning the gap. Germline CDR1 and CDR2: SGHRS and YFSETQ. The CDR3 runs to 15 residues.

The gene calls are TRBV5-4 and TRBJ2-1; TRBD2 agrees at 10 bases. Germline CDR1 is SGHNT and CDR2 is YYREEE (reference sequence). The ends lost 0 bases at V and 9 bases at J; junction bases unmatched: 9. This CDR3 has 16 residues. The CDR3 bases are TGTGCCAGCAGCTTGGGCCAGAGCGGGGGGGTCGGTGAGCAGTTCTTC. Protein product: CASSLGQSGGVGEQFF.

The chain recombines TRBV2 with TRBJ1-1; no clear D. Between the trimmed V and J ends, which lost 4 bases and 12 bases, there was a span of 12 bases. Germline-derived CDR1 and CDR2 are SNHLY and FYNNEI. The CDR3 totals 11 residues. In DNA form, the CDR3 reads TGTGCCAGCAGTGGGGAGTCGGATACTTTCTTT. Its translation: CASSGESDTFF. Drawing the rest from reference TRBV2 and TRBJ1-1, the complete variable domain is EPEVTQTPSHQVTQMGQEVILRCVPISNHLYFYWYRQILGQKVEFLVSFYNNEISEKSEIFDDQFSVERPDGSNFTLKIRSTKLEDSAMYFCASSGESDTFFGQGTRLTVV.

The chain is built from TRBV5-4 and TRBJ1-6; TRBD1 aligns across 7 bases. This CDR3 has 16 amino acids. The J segment lost 9 bases and the V segment lost 5 bases, leaving 14 bases of the junction unmatched. CDR1 is SGHNT, CDR2 YYREEE, per germline (reference sequence). CDR3 sequence (DNA): TGTGCCAGCAGTCCTGCGGGACAGAACTCCGGTTCACCCCTCCACTTT. Translating gives CASSPAGQNSGSPLHF.

The J gene is TRBJ1-5, the V gene TRBV6-6; D gene unclear. Germline V gene sequence: CDR1 MNHNY, CDR2 SVGAGI (reference sequence). There are 13 residues in the CDR3. The V end was cut by 0 bases, the J end by 6 bases, with 6 bases between. The DNA of the CDR3 is TGTGCCAGCAGTTACTCGAGTACTCAGCCCCAGCATTTT. Translation: CASSYSSTQPQHF.

This CDR3 is CAISGEGFSYNEQFF. The CDR3 region has the DNA TGTGCCATCAGTGGTGAGGGTTTCTCCTACAATGAGCAGTTCTTC. The chain recombines TRBV10-3 with TRBJ2-1, with D tentatively TRBD2 (5 bases). This CDR3 has 15 residues. Germline lookup yields CDR1 ENHRY and CDR2 SYGVKD. Trimming left V 4 bases short and J 0 bases short, with 10 bases between.

The chain has TRBV5-8 and TRBJ2-7; TRBD1 agrees at 8 bases. The CDR3 runs 14 residues. V shed 5 bases, J shed 2 bases, and the junction held 6 bases outside the gene matches. Germline V lookup: CDR1 SGHTS, CDR2 YDEGEE. CDR3 coding DNA: TGTGCCAGCAGTACGGACAGGGTTCCCTACGAGCAGTACTTC. Encoded protein: CASSTDRVPYEQYF. Drawing the rest from reference TRBV5-8 and TRBJ2-7, the complete variable domain is EAGVTQSPTHLIKTRGQQATLRCSPISGHTSVYWYQQALGLGLQFLLWYDEGEERNRGNFPPRFSGRQFPNYSSELNVNALELEDSALYLCASSTDRVPYEQYFGPGTRLTVT.

The chain uses TRBV19 and TRBJ1-1; D gene unclear. The CDR3 is 15 residues long. CDR1 and CDR2 from the germline V gene are LNHDA and SQIVND (reference sequence). Between the trimmed V and J ends, which lost 5 bases and 5 bases, there was a span of 18 bases. The CDR3 sequence: CASSPNPPVGTEAFF. The CDR3 DNA sequence: TGTGCCAGTAGTCCCAACCCGCCAGTAGGAACTGAAGCTTTCTTT. Looking up the rest from reference TRBV19 and TRBJ1-1 gives the full variable domain: DGGITQSPKYLFRKEGQNVTLSCEQNLNHDAMYWYRQDPGQGLRLIYYSQIVNDFQKGDIAEGYSVSREKKESFPLTVTSAQKNPTAFYLCASSPNPPVGTEAFFGQGTRLTVV.